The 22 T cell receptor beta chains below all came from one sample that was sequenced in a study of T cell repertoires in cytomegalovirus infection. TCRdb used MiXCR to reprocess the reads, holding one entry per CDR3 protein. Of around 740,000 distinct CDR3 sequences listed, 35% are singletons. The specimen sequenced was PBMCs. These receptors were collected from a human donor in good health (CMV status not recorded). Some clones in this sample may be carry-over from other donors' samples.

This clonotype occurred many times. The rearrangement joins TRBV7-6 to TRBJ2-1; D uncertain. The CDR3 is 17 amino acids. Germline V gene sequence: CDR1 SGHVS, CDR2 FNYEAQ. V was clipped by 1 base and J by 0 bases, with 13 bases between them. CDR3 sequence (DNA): TGTGCCAGCAGCTTAGGTAGTGGCCAGATCTCCTACAATGAGCAGTTCTTC. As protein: CASSLGSGQISYNEQFF.

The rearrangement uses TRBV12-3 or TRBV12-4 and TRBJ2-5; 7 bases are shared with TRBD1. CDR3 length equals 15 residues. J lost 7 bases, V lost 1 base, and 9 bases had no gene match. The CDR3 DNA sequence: TGTGCCAGCAGTTTAGTGGGTAGGGGGCAGGGGACCCAGTACTTC. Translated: CASSLVGRGQGTQYF.

This CDR3 reads CASSPRQGNSGANVLTF. The CDR3 DNA sequence: TGTGCCAGCTCACCAAGGCAGGGGAACTCTGGGGCCAACGTCCTGACTTTC. The genes are TRBV18 and TRBJ2-6; TRBD1 might be the D (6 bases). Trimming removed 2 bases from V and 0 bases from J, with 11 bases in between. This CDR3 has 17 residues. Germline CDR1 is KGHSH and CDR2 is LQKENI.

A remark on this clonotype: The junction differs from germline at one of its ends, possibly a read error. CDR3 in DNA: TGTGCCAGCATCTTAAGTACTGTGAAGGAGCAGTTCTTC. It codes for CASILSTVKEQFF. The V gene is TRBV7-3, the J gene TRBJ2-1; D remains unclear. The CDR3 contains 13 residues. The germline gives CDR1 SGHTA, CDR2 FQGTGA. The entire variable domain, with the rest obtained from reference TRBV7-3 and TRBJ2-1, is as follows: GAGVSQTPSNKVTEKGKYVELRCDPISGHTALYWYRQSLGQGPEFLIYFQGTGAADDSGLPNDRFFAVRPEGSVSTLKIQRTERGDSAVYLCASILSTVKEQFFGPGTRLTVL.

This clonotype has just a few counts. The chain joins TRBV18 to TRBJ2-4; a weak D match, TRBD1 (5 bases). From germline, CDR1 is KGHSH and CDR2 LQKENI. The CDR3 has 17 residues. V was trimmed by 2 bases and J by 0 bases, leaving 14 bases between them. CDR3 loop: CASSPLILDIAKNIQYF. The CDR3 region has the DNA TGTGCCAGCTCACCATTGATCTTGGACATAGCCAAAAACATTCAGTACTTC.

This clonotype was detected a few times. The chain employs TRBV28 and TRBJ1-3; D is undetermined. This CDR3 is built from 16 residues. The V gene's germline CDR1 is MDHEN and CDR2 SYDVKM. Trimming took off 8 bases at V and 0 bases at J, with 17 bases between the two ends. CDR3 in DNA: TGTGCCAGCCGTACTATTACCGGGCCCTCTGGAAACACCATATATTTT. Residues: CASRTITGPSGNTIYF. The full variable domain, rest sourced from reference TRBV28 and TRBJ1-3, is DVKVTQSSRYLVKRTGEKVFLECVQDMDHENMFWYRQDPGLGLRLIYFSYDVKMKEKGDIPEGYSVSREKKERFSLILESASTNQTSMYLCASRTITGPSGNTIYFGEGSWLTVV.

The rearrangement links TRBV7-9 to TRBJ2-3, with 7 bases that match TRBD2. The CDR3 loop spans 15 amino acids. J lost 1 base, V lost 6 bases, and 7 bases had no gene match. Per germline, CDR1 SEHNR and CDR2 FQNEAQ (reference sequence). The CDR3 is CASRYTSEGTDTQYF. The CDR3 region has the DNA TGTGCCAGCAGATACACTAGCGAAGGCACAGATACGCAGTATTTT.

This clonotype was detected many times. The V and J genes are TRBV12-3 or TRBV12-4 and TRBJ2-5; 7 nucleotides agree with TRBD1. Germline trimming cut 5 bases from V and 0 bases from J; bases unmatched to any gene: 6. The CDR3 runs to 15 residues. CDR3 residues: CASSPGTAYQETQYF. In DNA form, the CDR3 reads TGTGCCAGCAGTCCCGGGACAGCGTACCAAGAGACCCAGTACTTC.

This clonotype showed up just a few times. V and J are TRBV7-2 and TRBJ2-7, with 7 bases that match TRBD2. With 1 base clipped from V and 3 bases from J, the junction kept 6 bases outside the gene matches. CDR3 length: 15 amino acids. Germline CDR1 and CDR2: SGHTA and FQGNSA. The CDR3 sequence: CASSLVRAGSYEQYF. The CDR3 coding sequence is TGTGCCAGCAGCTTAGTGCGAGCGGGAAGCTACGAGCAGTACTTC.

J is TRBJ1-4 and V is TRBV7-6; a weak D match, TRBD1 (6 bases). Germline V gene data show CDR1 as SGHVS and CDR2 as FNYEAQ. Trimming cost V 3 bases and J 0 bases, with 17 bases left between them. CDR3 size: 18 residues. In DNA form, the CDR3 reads TGTGCCAGCAGCTTCTTAGCGGTAACAGGGCCAACTAATGAAAAACTGTTTTTT. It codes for CASSFLAVTGPTNEKLFF.

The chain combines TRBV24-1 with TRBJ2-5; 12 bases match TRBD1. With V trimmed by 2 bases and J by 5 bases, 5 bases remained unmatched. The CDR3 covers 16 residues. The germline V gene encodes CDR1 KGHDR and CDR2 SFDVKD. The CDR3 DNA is TGTGCCACCAGTGATTCGGGACAGGGGGCGATTGAGACCCAGTACTTC. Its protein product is CATSDSGQGAIETQYF.

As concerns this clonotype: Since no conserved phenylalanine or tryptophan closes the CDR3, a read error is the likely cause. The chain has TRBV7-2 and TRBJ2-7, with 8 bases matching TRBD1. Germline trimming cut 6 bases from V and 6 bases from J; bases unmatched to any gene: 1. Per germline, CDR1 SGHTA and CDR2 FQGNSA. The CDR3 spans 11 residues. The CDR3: CASRTGGEQYL. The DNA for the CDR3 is TGTGCCAGCAGAACAGGGGGCGAGCAGTACCTC.

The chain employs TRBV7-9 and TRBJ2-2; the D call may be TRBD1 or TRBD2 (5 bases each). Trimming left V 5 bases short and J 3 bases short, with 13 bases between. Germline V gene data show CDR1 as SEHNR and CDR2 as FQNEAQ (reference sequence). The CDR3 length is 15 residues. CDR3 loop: CASSVMRGDTGELFF. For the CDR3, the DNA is TGTGCCAGCAGCGTGATGAGGGGAGACACCGGGGAGCTGTTTTTT.

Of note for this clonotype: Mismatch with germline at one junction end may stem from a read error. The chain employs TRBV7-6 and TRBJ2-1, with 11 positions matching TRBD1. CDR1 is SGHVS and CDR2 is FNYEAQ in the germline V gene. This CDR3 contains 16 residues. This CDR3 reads CASSYGTGGTYNEQFF. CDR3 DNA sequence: TGTGCAAGCAGCTACGGGACAGGGGGGACCTACAATGAGCAGTTCTTC.

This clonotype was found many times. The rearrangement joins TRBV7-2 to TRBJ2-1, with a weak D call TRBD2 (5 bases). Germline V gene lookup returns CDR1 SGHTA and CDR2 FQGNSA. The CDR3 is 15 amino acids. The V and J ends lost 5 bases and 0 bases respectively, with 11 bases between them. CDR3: CASSRSGTSYNEQFF. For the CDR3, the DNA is TGTGCCAGCAGCCGAAGCGGTACCTCCTACAATGAGCAGTTCTTC.

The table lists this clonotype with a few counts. The CDR3 DNA sequence: TGTGCCAGCAGTTTTTATAAGGGCCATCAGCCCCAGCATTTT. Protein: CASSFYKGHQPQHF. This chain uses TRBV12-3 or TRBV12-4 with TRBJ1-5, with no clear D. Trimming removed 3 bases at V and 5 bases at J, with 11 bases between. The CDR3 sequence is 14 residues long.

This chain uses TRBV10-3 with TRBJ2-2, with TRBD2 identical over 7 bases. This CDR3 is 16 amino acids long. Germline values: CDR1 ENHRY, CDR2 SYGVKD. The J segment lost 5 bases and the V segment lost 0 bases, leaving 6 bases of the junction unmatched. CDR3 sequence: CAISESGGSVTGELFF. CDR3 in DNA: TGTGCCATCAGTGAGTCTGGCGGGAGCGTAACCGGGGAGCTGTTTTTT.

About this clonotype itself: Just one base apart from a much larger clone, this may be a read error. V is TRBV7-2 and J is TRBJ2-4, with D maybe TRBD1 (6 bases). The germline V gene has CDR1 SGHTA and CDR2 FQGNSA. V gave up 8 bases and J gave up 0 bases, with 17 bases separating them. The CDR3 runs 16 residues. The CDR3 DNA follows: TGTGCCAGCCGCTCGACAGGACTTCTAGCCAAAAACATTCAGTACTTC. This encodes CASRSTGLLAKNIQYF.

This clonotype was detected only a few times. As DNA, the CDR3 is TGTGCCAGCAGCGACACCGGGACGCAATCTTACGAGCAGTACTTC. This encodes CASSDTGTQSYEQYF. The rearrangement uses TRBV27 and TRBJ2-7, with D perhaps given as TRBD1 or TRBD2 (5 bases each). Trimming cost V 6 bases and J 4 bases, with 19 bases left between them. Looked up from germline, CDR1 is MNHEY and CDR2 is SMNVEV (reference sequence). This CDR3 comprises 15 residues.

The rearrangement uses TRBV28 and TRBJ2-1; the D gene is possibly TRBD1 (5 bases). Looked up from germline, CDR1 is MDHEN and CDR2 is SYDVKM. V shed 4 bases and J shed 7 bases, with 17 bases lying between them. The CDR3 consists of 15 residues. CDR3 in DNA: TGTGCCAGCAGTTCCAACCAGGGAAATCGGAATGAGCAGTTCTTC. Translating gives CASSSNQGNRNEQFF.

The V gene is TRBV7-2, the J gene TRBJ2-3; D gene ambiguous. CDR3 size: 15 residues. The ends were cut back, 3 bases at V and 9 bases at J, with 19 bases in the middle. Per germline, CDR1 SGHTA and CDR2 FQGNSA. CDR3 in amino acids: CASSFHPLLLRTQYF. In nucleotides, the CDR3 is TGTGCCAGCAGCTTCCATCCCCTCCTTCTCAGGACGCAGTATTTT. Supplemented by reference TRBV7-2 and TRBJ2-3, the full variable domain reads GAGVSQSPSNKVTEKGKDVELRCDPISGHTALYWYRQSLGQGLEFLIYFQGNSAPDKSGLPSDRFSAERTGGSVSTLTIQRTQQEDSAVYLCASSFHPLLLRTQYFGPGTRLTVL.

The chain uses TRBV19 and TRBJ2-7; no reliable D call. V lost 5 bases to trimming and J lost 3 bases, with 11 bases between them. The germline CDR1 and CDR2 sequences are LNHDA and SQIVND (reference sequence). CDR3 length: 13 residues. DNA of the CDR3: TGTGCCAGTAGTGGACCGATGGTCTACGAGCAGTACTTC. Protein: CASSGPMVYEQYF. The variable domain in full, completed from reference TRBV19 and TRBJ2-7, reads DGGITQSPKYLFRKEGQNVTLSCEQNLNHDAMYWYRQDPGQGLRLIYYSQIVNDFQKGDIAEGYSVSREKKESFPLTVTSAQKNPTAFYLCASSGPMVYEQYFGPGTRLTVT.